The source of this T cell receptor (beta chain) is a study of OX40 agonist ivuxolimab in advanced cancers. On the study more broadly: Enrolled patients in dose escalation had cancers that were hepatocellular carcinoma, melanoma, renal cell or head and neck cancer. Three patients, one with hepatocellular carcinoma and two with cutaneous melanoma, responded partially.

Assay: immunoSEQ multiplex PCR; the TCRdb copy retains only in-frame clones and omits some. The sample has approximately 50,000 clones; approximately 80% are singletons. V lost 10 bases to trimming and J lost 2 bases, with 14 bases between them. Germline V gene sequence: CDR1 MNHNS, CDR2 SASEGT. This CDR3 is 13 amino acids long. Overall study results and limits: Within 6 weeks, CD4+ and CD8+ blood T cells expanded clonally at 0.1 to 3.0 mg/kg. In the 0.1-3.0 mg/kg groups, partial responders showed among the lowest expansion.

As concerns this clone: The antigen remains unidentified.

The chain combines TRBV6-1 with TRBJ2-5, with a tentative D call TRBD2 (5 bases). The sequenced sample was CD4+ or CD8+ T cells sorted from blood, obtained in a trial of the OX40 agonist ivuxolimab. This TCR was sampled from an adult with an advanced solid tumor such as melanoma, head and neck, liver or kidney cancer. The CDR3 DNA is TGTGCCACCGATCTCCAGCGGCAAGAGACCCAGTACTTC. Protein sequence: CATDLQRQETQYF.